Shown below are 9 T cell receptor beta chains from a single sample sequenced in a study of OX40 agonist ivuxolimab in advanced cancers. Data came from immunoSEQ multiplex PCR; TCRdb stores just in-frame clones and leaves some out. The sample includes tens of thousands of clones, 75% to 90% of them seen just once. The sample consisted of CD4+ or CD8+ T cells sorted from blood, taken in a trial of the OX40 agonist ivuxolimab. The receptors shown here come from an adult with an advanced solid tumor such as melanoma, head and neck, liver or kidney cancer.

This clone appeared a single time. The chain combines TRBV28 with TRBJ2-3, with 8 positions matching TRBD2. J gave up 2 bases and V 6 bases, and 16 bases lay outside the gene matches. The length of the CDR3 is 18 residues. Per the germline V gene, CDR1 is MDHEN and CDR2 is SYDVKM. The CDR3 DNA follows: TGTGCCAGCAGACCTCTAGCGGGCCTAAACCGCTCCACAGATACGCAGTATTTT. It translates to CASRPLAGLNRSTDTQYF.

The CDR3 reads CASSSRGPGELFF. CDR3 sequence (DNA): TGCGCCAGCAGCTCGCGGGGCCCCGGGGAGCTGTTTTTT. The chain has TRBV4-1 and TRBJ2-2; perhaps TRBD2 as D (6 bases). The V and J ends lost 5 bases and 6 bases respectively, with 10 bases between them. CDR3 length equals 13 residues. Per germline, CDR1 MGHRA and CDR2 YSYEKL.

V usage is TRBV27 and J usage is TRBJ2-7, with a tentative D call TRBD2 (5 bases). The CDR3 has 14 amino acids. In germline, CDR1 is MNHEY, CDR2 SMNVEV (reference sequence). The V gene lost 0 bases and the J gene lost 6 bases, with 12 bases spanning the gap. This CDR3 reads CASSLSMRVAEQYF. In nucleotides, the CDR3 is TGTGCCAGCAGTTTATCGATGAGGGTTGCCGAGCAGTACTTC.

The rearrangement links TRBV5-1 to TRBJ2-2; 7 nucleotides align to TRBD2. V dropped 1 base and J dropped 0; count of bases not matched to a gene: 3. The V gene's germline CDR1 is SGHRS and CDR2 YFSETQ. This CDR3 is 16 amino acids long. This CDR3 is CASSLSGGANTGELFF. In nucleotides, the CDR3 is TGCGCCAGCAGCTTGTCGGGAGGAGCGAACACCGGGGAGCTGTTTTTT.

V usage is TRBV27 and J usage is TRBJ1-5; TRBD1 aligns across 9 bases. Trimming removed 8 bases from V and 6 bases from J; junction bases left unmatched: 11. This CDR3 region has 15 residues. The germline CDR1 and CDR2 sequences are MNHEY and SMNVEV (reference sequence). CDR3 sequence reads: CASGQTGGEGQPQHF. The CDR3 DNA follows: TGTGCCAGCGGGCAAACAGGGGGCGAGGGTCAGCCCCAGCATTTT.

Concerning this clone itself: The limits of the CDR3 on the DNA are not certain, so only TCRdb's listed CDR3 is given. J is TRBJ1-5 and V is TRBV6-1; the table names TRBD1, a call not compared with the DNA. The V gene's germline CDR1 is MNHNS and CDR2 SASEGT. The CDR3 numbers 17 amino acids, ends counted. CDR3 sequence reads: CASSEWGVGQGTNFEHF.

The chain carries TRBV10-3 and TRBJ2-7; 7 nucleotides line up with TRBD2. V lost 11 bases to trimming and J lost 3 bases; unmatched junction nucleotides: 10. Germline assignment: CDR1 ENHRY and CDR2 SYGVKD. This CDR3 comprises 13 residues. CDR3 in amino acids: CASMGGVSYEQYF. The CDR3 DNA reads TGTGCCTCTATGGGAGGGGTAAGCTACGAGCAGTACTTC.

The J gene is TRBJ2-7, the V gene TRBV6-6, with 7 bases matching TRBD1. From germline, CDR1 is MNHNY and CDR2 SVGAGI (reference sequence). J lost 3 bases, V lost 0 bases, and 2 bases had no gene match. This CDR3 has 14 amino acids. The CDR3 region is CASSYSTGLYEQYF. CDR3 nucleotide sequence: TGTGCCAGCAGTTACTCGACAGGGCTCTACGAGCAGTACTTC.

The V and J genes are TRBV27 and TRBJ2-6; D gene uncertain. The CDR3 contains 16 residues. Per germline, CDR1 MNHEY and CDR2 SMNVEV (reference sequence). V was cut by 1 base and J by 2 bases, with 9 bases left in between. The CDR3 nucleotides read TGTGCCAGCAGTTTATACGTTGCAACTGGGGCCAACGTCCTGACTTTC. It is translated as CASSLYVATGANVLTF.